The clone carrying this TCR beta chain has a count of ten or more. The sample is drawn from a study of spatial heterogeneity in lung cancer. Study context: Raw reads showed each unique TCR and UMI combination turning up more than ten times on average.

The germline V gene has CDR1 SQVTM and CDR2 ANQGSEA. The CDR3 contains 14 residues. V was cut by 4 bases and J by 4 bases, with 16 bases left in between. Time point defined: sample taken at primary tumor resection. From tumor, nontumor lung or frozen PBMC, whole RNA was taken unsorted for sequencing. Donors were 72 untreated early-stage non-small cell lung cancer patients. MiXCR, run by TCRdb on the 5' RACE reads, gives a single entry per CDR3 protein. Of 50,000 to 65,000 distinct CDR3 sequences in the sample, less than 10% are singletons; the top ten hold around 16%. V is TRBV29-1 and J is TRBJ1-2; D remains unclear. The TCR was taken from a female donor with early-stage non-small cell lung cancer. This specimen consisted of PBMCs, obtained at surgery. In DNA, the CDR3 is TGCAGCGTTGCGTCCCGGGCTTTGCCCTATGGCTACACCTTC. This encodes CSVASRALPYGYTF. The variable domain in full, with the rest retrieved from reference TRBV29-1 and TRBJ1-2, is SAVISQKPSRDICQRGTSLTIQCQVDSQVTMMFWYRQQPGQSLTLIATANQGSEATYESGFVIDKFPISRPNLTFSTLTVSNMSPEDSSIYLCSVASRALPYGYTFGSGTRLTVV.